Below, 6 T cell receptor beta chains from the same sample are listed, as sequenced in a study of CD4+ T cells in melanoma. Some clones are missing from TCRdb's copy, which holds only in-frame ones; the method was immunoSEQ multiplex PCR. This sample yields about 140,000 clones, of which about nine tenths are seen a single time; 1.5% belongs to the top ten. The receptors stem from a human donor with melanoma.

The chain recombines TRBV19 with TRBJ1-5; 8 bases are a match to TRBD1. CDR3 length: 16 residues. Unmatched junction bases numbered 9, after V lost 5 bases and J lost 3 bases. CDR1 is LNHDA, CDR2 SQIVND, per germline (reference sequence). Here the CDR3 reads CASSVRRTGLNQPQHF. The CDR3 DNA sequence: TGTGCCAGTAGTGTCAGGCGGACAGGGCTCAATCAGCCCCAGCATTTT. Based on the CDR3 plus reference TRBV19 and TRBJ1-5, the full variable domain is DGGITQSPKYLFRKEGQNVTLSCEQNLNHDAMYWYRQDPGQGLRLIYYSQIVNDFQKGDIAEGYSVSREKKESFPLTVTSAQKNPTAFYLCASSVRRTGLNQPQHFGDGTRLSIL.

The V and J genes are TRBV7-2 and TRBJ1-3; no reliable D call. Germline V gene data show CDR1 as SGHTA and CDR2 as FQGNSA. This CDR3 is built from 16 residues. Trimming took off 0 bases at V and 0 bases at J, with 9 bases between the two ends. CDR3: CASSLAPGYSGNTIYF. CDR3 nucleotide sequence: TGTGCCAGCAGCTTAGCTCCAGGTTACTCTGGAAACACCATATATTTT.

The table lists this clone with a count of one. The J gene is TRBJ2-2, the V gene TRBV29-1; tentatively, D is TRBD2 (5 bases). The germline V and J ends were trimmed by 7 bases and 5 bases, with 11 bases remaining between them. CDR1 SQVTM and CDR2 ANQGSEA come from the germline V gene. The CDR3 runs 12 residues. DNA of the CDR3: TGCAGCGCTTCGACGGGGACCGGGGAGCTGTTTTTT. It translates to CSASTGTGELFF.

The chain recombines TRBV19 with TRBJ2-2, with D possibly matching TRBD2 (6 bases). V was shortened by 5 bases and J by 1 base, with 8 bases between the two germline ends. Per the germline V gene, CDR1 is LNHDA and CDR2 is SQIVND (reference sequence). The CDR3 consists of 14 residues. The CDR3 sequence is CASSFGGNTGELFF. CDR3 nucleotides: TGTGCCAGTAGTTTCGGGGGGAACACCGGGGAGCTGTTTTTT.

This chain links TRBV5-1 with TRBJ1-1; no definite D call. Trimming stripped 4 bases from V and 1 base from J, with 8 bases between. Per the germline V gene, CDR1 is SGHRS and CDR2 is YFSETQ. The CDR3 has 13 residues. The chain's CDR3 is CASSHSENTEAFF. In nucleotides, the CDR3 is TGCGCCAGCAGCCACAGCGAGAACACTGAAGCTTTCTTT.

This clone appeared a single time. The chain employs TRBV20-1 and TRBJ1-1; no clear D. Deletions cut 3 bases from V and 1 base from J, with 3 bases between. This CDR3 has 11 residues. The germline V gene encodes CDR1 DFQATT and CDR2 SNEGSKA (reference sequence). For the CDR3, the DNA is TGCAGTGCTAGGGCGAACACTGAAGCTTTCTTT. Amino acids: CSARANTEAFF.